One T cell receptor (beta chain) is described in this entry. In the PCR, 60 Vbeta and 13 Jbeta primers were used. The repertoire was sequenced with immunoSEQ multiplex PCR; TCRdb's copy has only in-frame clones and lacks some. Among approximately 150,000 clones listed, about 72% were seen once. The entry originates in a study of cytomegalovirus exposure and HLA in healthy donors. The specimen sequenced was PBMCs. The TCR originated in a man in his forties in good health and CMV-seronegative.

Here the CDR3 reads CASSLDRGKNIQYF. The CDR3, as DNA: TGTGCCAGCAGCCTGGACAGGGGCAAAAACATTCAGTACTTC. The chain is built from TRBV2 and TRBJ2-4, with 9 bases lining up with TRBD1. After removal of 6 bases from V and 3 bases from J, the junction contained 3 bases not matched to a gene. Germline V gene sequence: CDR1 SNHLY, CDR2 FYNNEI. The CDR3 consists of 14 residues.